Listed below are T cell receptor beta chains from one sample, sequenced in a study of T-cell reconstitution after alpha-beta-depleted transplantation in children. TCRdb independently ran MiXCR on the PCR reads; one entry per CDR3 protein. The data contain hundreds of thousands of distinct CDR3 sequences, about 10% of them singletons. This sample comprised PBMCs from the stem cell graft donor, obtained from the stem cell graft. These receptors were obtained from a human donor who donated a stem cell graft to a child with acute myeloid leukemia. CDR3s include the opening cysteine and the closing phenylalanine or tryptophan. The D gene is left open where the match is weak. Not all rows give a size; the values are once, few, many and, for expanded clones, a class.

abundance: -
v_gene: TRBV5-1
d_gene: -
j_gene: TRBJ2-7
CDR3nt: TGCGCCAGCAGCCTGCAGGTGGGCGAGCAGTACTTC
CDR3aa: CASSLQVGEQYF

abundance: once
v_gene: TRBV5-1
d_gene: -
j_gene: TRBJ2-1
CDR3nt: TGCGCCAGCAGCCCCTGGACGCGGAAGGAGGTATACAATGAGCAGTTCTTC
CDR3aa: CASSPWTRKEVYNEQFF

abundance: few
v_gene: TRBV15
d_gene: -
j_gene: TRBJ2-2
CDR3nt: TGTGCCACCGCTCCACGATCGAACACCGGGGAGCTGTTTTTT
CDR3aa: CATAPRSNTGELFF

abundance: -
v_gene: TRBV6-5
d_gene: -
j_gene: TRBJ2-1
CDR3nt: TGTGCCAGCAGTTACTCACCGAAGTCCGGGGGCCATGAGCAGTTCTTC
CDR3aa: CASSYSPKSGGHEQFF

abundance: -
v_gene: TRBV7-2
d_gene: -
j_gene: TRBJ2-7
CDR3nt: TGTGCCAGCACTCGGGCCGTTGAGCAGTACTTC
CDR3aa: CASTRAVEQYF

abundance: many
v_gene: TRBV9
d_gene: -
j_gene: TRBJ2-3
CDR3nt: TGTGCCAGCAGCGTAAACGGACAGCCACGCACAGATACGCAGTATTTT
CDR3aa: CASSVNGQPRTDTQYF

abundance: many
v_gene: TRBV12-3/TRBV12-4
d_gene: -
j_gene: TRBJ1-2
CDR3nt: TGTGCCAGCAGTCCTTATCAGGGAGCGGGTGGCTACACCTTC
CDR3aa: CASSPYQGAGGYTF

abundance: many
v_gene: TRBV4-1
d_gene: TRBD1
j_gene: TRBJ1-1
CDR3nt: TGCGCCAGCAGCCATACAGGGGGAGACACTGAAGCTTTCTTT
CDR3aa: CASSHTGGDTEAFF

abundance: few
v_gene: TRBV11-1
d_gene: -
j_gene: TRBJ2-7
CDR3nt: TGTGCCAGCAGCTCGGATGGCAGCGAGCAGTACTTC
CDR3aa: CASSSDGSEQYF

abundance: -
v_gene: TRBV10-3
d_gene: -
j_gene: TRBJ2-7
CDR3nt: TGTGCCATCAGTGCTGGGGGCACCTCCTACTACGAGCAGTACTTC
CDR3aa: CAISAGGTSYYEQYF

abundance: many
v_gene: TRBV30
d_gene: TRBD1
j_gene: TRBJ1-2
CDR3nt: TGTGCCTGGAGCGGTTTGACAGGGATCTATGGCTACACCTTC
CDR3aa: CAWSGLTGIYGYTF